These T cell receptor beta chains were read from a single sample in a study of blood T cells in healthy people across ages. TCRdb reanalysed the 5' RACE reads using MiXCR and keeps one entry per CDR3 protein. Among some 690,000 distinct CDR3 sequences, 20% to 25% were seen once, and the ten largest hold 20% to 25%. Sequenced: blood. The source of these receptors is a man between 65 and 80 years old in good health. Each CDR3 is given with its conserved first and last residue.

- | TRBV6-5 | 15 | CASSSLGTPSYEQYF
TRBJ2-3 | TRBV7-2 | 17 | CASSLGPSGRATDTQYF
TRBJ1-4 | TRBV9 | 17 | CASSVGVGGNSNEKLFF
TRBJ1-2 | TRBV12-3/TRBV12-4 | 15 | CASSLRALHNYGYTF
TRBJ2-1 | TRBV12-3/TRBV12-4 | 13 | CASSLLDYNEQFF
TRBJ2-3 | TRBV12-3/TRBV12-4 | 14 | CASSFGGSADTQYF
TRBJ2-3 | TRBV7-9 | 14 | CASSLATGQDTQYF
TRBJ1-5 | TRBV28 | 11 | CASSVNQPQHF
TRBJ1-2 | TRBV7-2 | 15 | CASSSGPTGPYGYTF
TRBJ1-5 | TRBV6-6 | 14 | CASRAGGLNQPQHF
TRBJ2-6 | TRBV7-9 | 18 | CASSPGTGASSGANVLTF
TRBJ1-2 | TRBV6-1 | 13 | CASSPRGGRGYTF
TRBJ2-3 | TRBV10-3 | 14 | CAIGGLAGTDTQYF
TRBJ2-1 | TRBV5-1 | 16 | CASSLAPAAEYNEQFF
TRBJ1-3 | TRBV7-2 | 15 | CASSPPGAWGNTIYF
TRBJ2-1 | TRBV21-1 | 13 | CASSKAFEERQFF
TRBJ2-5 | TRBV20-1 | 13 | CSARETTQETQYF
TRBJ2-6 | TRBV3-1 | 17 | CASSPRASGSGANVLTF
TRBJ1-3 | TRBV20-1 | 13 | CSARTGWGNTIYF
TRBJ1-1 | TRBV12-3/TRBV12-4 | 13 | CASSFPSPSEAFF
TRBJ1-1 | TRBV5-6 | 15 | CASSWGAGPNTEAFF
TRBJ1-4 | TRBV20-1 | 13 | CSAKGTQAGKLFF
TRBJ1-6 | TRBV6-1 | 15 | CASSERAVYNSPLHF
TRBJ2-6 | TRBV7-9 | 13 | CASSRGEANVLTF
- | TRBV3-1 | 14 | CASSPPDFTYEQYF
TRBJ1-1 | TRBV5-1 | 17 | CASSFGGTGSGDTEAFF
TRBJ1-2 | TRBV6-5 | 13 | CASSYSSGHGYTF
- | TRBV5-1 | 16 | CASSLLGQGSLNEQFF